This T cell receptor (beta chain) was captured by sequencing in a study of T cell responses to AZD1222 COVID-19 vaccine. Concerning this clone itself: Its antigen is not known.

The repertoire was sequenced with immunoSEQ multiplex PCR; TCRdb's copy has only in-frame clones and lacks some. Among approximately 200,000 clones listed, approximately 90% were seen once. Study-wide results and caveats: There were repertoire samples only from the period after the peak T cell response. Two AZD1222 doses significantly raised spike-specific TCR breadth and depth over controls.

CDR3 length equals 16 residues. CDR1 is SGHDN and CDR2 is FVKESK in the germline V gene. Trimming removed 8 bases at V and 5 bases at J, with 24 bases between. This sequence joins TRBV14 and TRBJ1-2; D remains ambiguous. The sequenced sample was peripheral blood, obtained 28 days after the second AZD1222 dose. This clonotype was obtained from an adult who received the AZD1222 COVID-19 vaccine. The CDR3 sequence: CASDSGLPKVGYGYTF. The DNA for the CDR3 is TGTGCCAGCGACTCAGGTCTGCCCAAAGTGGGTTATGGCTACACCTTC.